The sequence of this T cell receptor (beta chain) was determined in a study of T cells in Graves' hyperthyroidism and ophthalmopathy. About this clonotype itself: The antigen remains unidentified.

Researchers amplified the TCR beta CDR3 regions from RNA transcripts. An initial round of RT-PCR targeting the TCR CDR3 relied on the HTBI primer set. TCRdb independently ran MiXCR on the multiplex PCR reads; one entry per CDR3 protein. Here the sample spans hundreds of thousands of distinct CDR3 sequences, roughly 14% being singletons. General study points: Ophthalmopathy and stable hyperthyroidism were separated by a 13 V-J model.

The sequencing input was blood. The clonotype was recovered from a woman aged 45-65 years with Graves' ophthalmopathy.

This chain's CDR3 is CASSLSAGSKYNEQFF. In DNA form, the CDR3 reads TGTGCCAGCAGCTTAAGTGCAGGTTCGAAATACAATGAGCAGTTCTTC. The chain carries TRBV7-3 and TRBJ2-1; no firm D call. The V gene's germline CDR1 is SGHTA and CDR2 FQGTGA. Trimming shortened V by 1 base and J by 4 bases, and 14 bases separated the two germline ends. This CDR3 comprises 16 residues.